The 25 T cell receptor beta chains in this list originate from one sample, sequenced in a study of OX40 agonist ivuxolimab in advanced cancers. The method was the immunoSEQ multiplex PCR assay. Here the immuneACCESS table is served through TCRdb, limited to in-frame sequences with V and J called. Missing clones are a known gap in these copies; in checked studies unresolved V genes cover under half, and the rest lacks a known reason. The sample table shows some 49,000 clones, and about 82% are seen once. In total, the top ten clones hold 3% to 4% of the sample. The sample consisted of CD4+ or CD8+ T cells sorted from blood, taken in a trial of the OX40 agonist ivuxolimab. The receptors originated from an adult with an advanced solid tumor such as melanoma, head and neck, liver or kidney cancer.

V is TRBV7-2 and J is TRBJ2-1; the D is unclear. CDR3 size: 15 residues. V was pared by 8 bases and J by 0 bases, with 14 bases between. CDR1 is SGHTA, CDR2 FQGNSA, per germline. CDR3 sequence (DNA): TGTGCCAGCGGGGTTGCACGAGGCTCCTACAATGAGCAGTTCTTC. Its protein is CASGVARGSYNEQFF.

As regards this clone: Lacking the conserved final phenylalanine or tryptophan, this CDR3 likely reflects a read error. This chain links TRBV2 with TRBJ1-2; 7 bases agree with TRBD1. Germline loops: CDR1 SNHLY, CDR2 FYNNEI. The length of the CDR3 is 15 residues. J was trimmed by 4 bases and V by 5 bases; bases with no gene match: 10. This chain's CDR3 is CASSYTTGWGYGYTL. DNA of the CDR3: TGTGCCAGCAGTTATACGACAGGGTGGGGCTATGGCTACACCCTC.

J is TRBJ1-1 and V is TRBV19; 9 bases agree with TRBD1. J gave up 5 bases and V 1 base, and 2 bases lay outside the gene matches. CDR1 is LNHDA, CDR2 SQIVND, per germline (reference sequence). The CDR3 has 14 amino acids. The CDR3 here is CASSIGDRATEAFF. The DNA for the CDR3 is TGTGCCAGTAGTATAGGGGACAGGGCTACTGAAGCTTTCTTT.

This clone was recorded a few times. J is TRBJ1-1 and V is TRBV9, with D unresolved. In germline, CDR1 is SGDLS, CDR2 YYNGEE. CDR3 size: 14 residues. V lost 0 bases and J lost 1, with 7 bases in between. The CDR3 nucleotides read TGTGCCAGCAGCGTAGAGCCAGGGAACACTGAAGCTTTCTTT. It yields the protein CASSVEPGNTEAFF.

The chain couples TRBV7-2 to TRBJ2-5, with TRBD1 as a possible D gene (6 bases). The CDR3 loop spans 14 amino acids. V was shortened by 2 bases and J by 5 bases, with 12 bases between the two germline ends. CDR1 is SGHTA and CDR2 is FQGNSA in the germline V gene. The CDR3 here is CASSLSGASETQYF. The CDR3 DNA reads as TGTGCCAGCAGCTTATCAGGGGCTTCGGAGACCCAGTACTTC.

The chain has TRBV28 and TRBJ2-6; tentatively, D is TRBD2 (6 bases). Germline V gene lookup returns CDR1 MDHEN and CDR2 SYDVKM. Trimming shortened V by 5 bases and J by 2 bases, and 10 bases separated the two germline ends. The CDR3 consists of 15 residues. CDR3 sequence: CASSPWGAGANVLTF. The DNA for the CDR3 is TGTGCCAGCAGTCCATGGGGGGCTGGGGCCAACGTCCTGACTTTC.

The rearrangement uses TRBV5-4 and TRBJ2-3, with D perhaps TRBD1 (6 bases). Germline V gives CDR1 SGHNT, CDR2 YYREEE (reference sequence). The CDR3 runs to 15 residues. V gave up 3 bases and J gave up 2 bases, with 13 bases separating them. In nucleotides, the CDR3 is TGTGCCAGCAGCTGGCAGGGGTCCCCCACAGATACGCAGTATTTT. Translation: CASSWQGSPTDTQYF.

The J gene is TRBJ2-7, the V gene TRBV2, with unresolved D. V lost 10 bases, J lost 5 bases, and 15 bases lay in between. Germline assignment: CDR1 SNHLY and CDR2 FYNNEI. This CDR3 region has 12 residues. The CDR3 sequence: CATGPSRNEQYF. The CDR3 region has the DNA TGTGCCACTGGGCCCTCTCGGAACGAGCAGTACTTC.

The gene calls are TRBV2 and TRBJ2-7; 7 bases align to TRBD1. V was pared by 2 bases and J by 5 bases, with 6 bases of the junction left unmatched. Germline V gene sequence: CDR1 SNHLY, CDR2 FYNNEI. This CDR3 spans 14 amino acids. CDR3 sequence: CASSEWDSRDEQYF. The CDR3 DNA follows: TGTGCCAGCAGTGAATGGGACAGTAGGGACGAGCAGTACTTC.

CDR3 protein: CASSIVSGANVLTF. In DNA, the CDR3 is TGTGCCAGTAGTATTGTCTCTGGGGCCAACGTCCTGACTTTC. The V gene is TRBV19, the J gene TRBJ2-6; no clear D gene. This CDR3 has 14 amino acids. V lost 3 bases to trimming and J lost 0 bases, with 3 bases between them. Germline CDR1 and CDR2: LNHDA and SQIVND (reference sequence).

The rearrangement uses TRBV28 and TRBJ1-5; D may be TRBD1 (6 bases). Germline CDR1 reads MDHEN; CDR2 reads SYDVKM. The CDR3 is 15 residues long. Trimming stripped 5 bases from V and 0 bases from J, with 11 bases between. CDR3 bases: TGTGCCAGCAGTCCCGGACAGAGTAGCAATCAGCCCCAGCATTTT. It codes for CASSPGQSSNQPQHF.

The chain has TRBV25-1 and TRBJ2-1; D is unresolved. CDR3 length: 14 amino acids. V lost 6 bases and J 6 bases, leaving 15 bases between the germline ends. Germline lookup yields CDR1 MGHDK and CDR2 SYGVNS. The CDR3, as DNA: TGTGCCAGCAGGGCCGGATCCCTTGTCAATGAGCAGTTCTTC. It codes for CASRAGSLVNEQFF.

V gene TRBV7-2 combines with J gene TRBJ2-5; no clear D gene. V was clipped by 8 bases and J by 4 bases, with 14 bases between them. Germline assignment: CDR1 SGHTA and CDR2 FQGNSA. This CDR3 has 13 amino acids. CDR3 protein: CASGKDYSETQYF. The CDR3 DNA reads as TGTGCCAGCGGGAAAGATTACTCAGAGACCCAGTACTTC.

J is TRBJ2-6 and V is TRBV5-1; 7 positions match TRBD2. Per germline, CDR1 SGHRS and CDR2 YFSETQ. CDR3 length: 17 residues. The V gene end was trimmed by 0 bases and the J gene end by 1 base; junction bases not matched to a gene: 4. CDR3 DNA: TGCGCCAGCAGCTTGGTCGGGGGAGGGTCTGGGGCCAACGTCCTGACTTTC. Protein: CASSLVGGGSGANVLTF.

This clone was counted a single time. The chain joins TRBV30 to TRBJ1-4, with D perhaps TRBD1 (6 bases). CDR3 length: 14 amino acids. V lost 1 base and J 8 bases, leaving 14 bases between the germline ends. Germline CDR1 GTSNPN, CDR2 SVGIG (reference sequence). In DNA, the CDR3 is TGTGCCTGGAGTGGGGGGCTGAAAAAAGAAAAACTGTTTTTT. Its protein is CAWSGGLKKEKLFF.

This clone was seen more than once but under ten times. The chain carries TRBV7-8 and TRBJ1-6, with 7 bases matching TRBD1. The junction had 8 bases not matched to a gene; V was cut back by 5 bases and J by 7 bases. Germline CDR1 reads SGHVS; CDR2 reads FQNEAQ. This CDR3 is 15 amino acids long. In DNA form, the CDR3 reads TGTGCCAGCAGCATCGACAGGGTGGGCAATTCACCCCTCCACTTT. This encodes CASSIDRVGNSPLHF.

V is TRBV6-5 and J is TRBJ1-2; D is unclear. In germline, CDR1 is MNHEY, CDR2 SVGAGI. The ends were cut back, 6 bases at V and 5 bases at J, with 13 bases in the middle. The CDR3 runs to 13 residues. The CDR3 nucleotides read TGTGCCAGCAGCCAAAGGATCGGATATGGCTACACCTTC. It is translated as CASSQRIGYGYTF.

J is TRBJ2-2 and V is TRBV28, with D unclear. With 11 bases removed from V and 2 bases from J, the gap between germline ends came to 9 bases. The CDR3 covers 12 residues. The germline CDR1 and CDR2 sequences are MDHEN and SYDVKM. Written as DNA, the CDR3 is TGTGCCTCCCAGGCTAACACCGGGGAGCTGTTTTTT. It specifies CASQANTGELFF. The entire variable domain, with the rest obtained from reference TRBV28 and TRBJ2-2, is as follows: DVKVTQSSRYLVKRTGEKVFLECVQDMDHENMFWYRQDPGLGLRLIYFSYDVKMKEKGDIPEGYSVSREKKERFSLILESASTNQTSMYLCASQANTGELFFGEGSRLTVL.

The gene calls are TRBV21-1 and TRBJ2-5; TRBD2, the table's D call, lacks a check against the DNA. TRBV21-1 constitutes a pseudogene. The CDR3 spans 16 residues. CDR3 amino acids: CALSSTSGGSQETQYF. The CDR3 DNA reads as TGTGCCCTCTCTTCCACTAGCGGGGGATCTCAAGAGACCCAGTACTTC.

This clone appeared a few times. For the CDR3, the DNA is TGCGCCAGCAGCTTAGGGGGCAGGTCAGATACGCAGTATTTT. It is translated as CASSLGGRSDTQYF. The chain uses TRBV5-1 and TRBJ2-3; 7 bases are shared with TRBD1. There are 14 residues in the CDR3. V was pared by 2 bases and J by 4 bases, with 4 bases of the junction left unmatched. Per the germline V gene, CDR1 is SGHRS and CDR2 is YFSETQ.

The chain couples TRBV7-8 to TRBJ2-6; TRBD1 might be the D (6 bases). V was pared by 3 bases and J by 4 bases, with 13 bases between. The CDR3 totals 16 residues. Germline assignment: CDR1 SGHVS and CDR2 FQNEAQ. CDR3 nucleotide sequence: TGTGCCAGCAGCTTGGTGGGGGCTACGGGGGCCAACGTCCTGACTTTC. This translates into CASSLVGATGANVLTF.

This chain joins TRBV2 and TRBJ2-5, with D possibly matching TRBD1 (5 bases). The DNA end is more similar to TRBJ2-7, so the J call may be wrong. The CDR3 loop spans 13 amino acids. CDR1 and CDR2 (germline): SNHLY, FYNNEI. CDR3 nucleotide sequence: TGTGCCATAGAAAAGGGGTACCCCTACGAGCAGTACTTC. Translating gives CAIEKGYPYEQYF.

There are a few counts of this clone. The CDR3: CASSQDRAWKNYGYTF. The CDR3 DNA is TGCGCCAGCAGCCAAGATCGGGCATGGAAGAACTATGGCTACACCTTC. The chain has TRBV4-3 and TRBJ1-2; D ambiguous. The germline V gene encodes CDR1 LGHNA and CDR2 YSLEER. The CDR3 totals 16 residues. Trimming stripped 0 bases from V and 2 bases from J, with 13 bases between.

The chain is built from TRBV7-9 and TRBJ1-5, with 8 nucleotides matching TRBD1. V dropped 2 bases and J dropped 4; count of bases not matched to a gene: 7. CDR1 SEHNR and CDR2 FQNEAQ come from the germline V gene (reference sequence). The CDR3 runs 16 residues. CDR3 nucleotides: TGTGCCAGCAGCTTAATCGGACAGGGCCCTAATCAGCCCCAGCATTTT. This codes for CASSLIGQGPNQPQHF.

V and J are TRBV27 and TRBJ2-6, with D possibly TRBD2 on 5 matching bases. V dropped 9 bases and J dropped 4 bases, with 13 bases sitting between them. Germline CDR1 is MNHEY and CDR2 is SMNVEV (reference sequence). The CDR3 extends over 14 amino acids. The CDR3 nucleotides read TGTGCCAGAATTTCGGGGAACGGGGCCAACGTCCTGACTTTC. Protein: CARISGNGANVLTF.